The 14 T cell receptor beta chains listed next were all sequenced from one sample in a study of human T cells and chemical hapten exposure. MiXCR, run by TCRdb on the RACE reads, gives a single entry per CDR3 protein. This table holds about 130,000 distinct CDR3 sequences, around 8.2% found once. Stated time point: healthy volunteer bleed at 2 weeks. Unfractionated whole blood yielded total RNA. The specimen was whole blood. Receptors were obtained from a male donor in good health. Some clones in this sample may be carry-over from other donors' samples.

This rearrangement joins TRBV4-1 to TRBJ2-5; tentative D call: TRBD1 (5 bases). This CDR3 has 16 residues. Germline CDR1 MGHRA, CDR2 YSYEKL. Trimming pared 0 bases from V and 5 bases from J, leaving 16 bases between. The CDR3 region has the DNA TGCGCCAGCAGCCAAGATCGGGCCAGGGTCGGCGAGACCCAGTACTTC. Encoded protein: CASSQDRARVGETQYF.

The gene calls are TRBV7-9 and TRBJ2-7; 8 bases align to TRBD1. V lost 2 bases to trimming and J lost 2 bases; unmatched junction nucleotides: 5. CDR1 is SEHNR, CDR2 FQNEAQ, per germline (reference sequence). The CDR3 consists of 15 residues. In nucleotides, the CDR3 is TGTGCCAGCAGCTTACCGGACAGGGATCCCTACGAGCAGTACTTC. Protein: CASSLPDRDPYEQYF.

This clonotype was seen more than once but under ten times. The V call is TRBV29-1, the J call TRBJ1-1; 8 bases align to TRBD1. Germline V CDR1 and CDR2: SQVTM, ANQGSEA. Germline trimming cut 7 bases from V and 3 bases from J; bases unmatched to any gene: 10. The CDR3 is 14 amino acids. CDR3 nucleotides: TGCAGCGCATCGACAGGGGCCGGGGACACTGAAGCTTTCTTT. It codes for CSASTGAGDTEAFF. The full variable domain, with the rest looked up from reference TRBV29-1 and TRBJ1-1, is SAVISQKPSRDICQRGTSLTIQCQVDSQVTMMFWYRQQPGQSLTLIATANQGSEATYESGFVIDKFPISRPNLTFSTLTVSNMSPEDSSIYLCSASTGAGDTEAFFGQGTRLTVV.

This clonotype has a count of ten or more. The chain joins TRBV2 to TRBJ2-7; 7 nucleotides match TRBD2. The CDR3 contains 14 residues. Germline loops: CDR1 SNHLY, CDR2 FYNNEI. J lost 5 bases, V lost 2 bases, and 6 bases had no gene match. The CDR3 DNA is TGTGCCAGCAGTGAATTGGGGGGGGAAGACGAGCAGTACTTC. Encoded protein: CASSELGGEDEQYF.

The rearrangement uses TRBV4-2 and TRBJ1-2, with 9 bases aligning to TRBD1. The V gene's germline CDR1 is LGHNA and CDR2 YNFKEQ. The CDR3 sequence is 15 residues long. After removal of 0 bases from V and 6 bases from J, the junction contained 5 bases not matched to a gene. CDR3: CASSQEDRGKHGYTF. The CDR3 bases are TGTGCCAGCAGCCAAGAGGACAGGGGAAAGCATGGCTACACCTTC.

This clonotype was picked up many times. V usage is TRBV4-1 and J usage is TRBJ1-6, with D hard to call. The V end lost 0 bases, the J end lost 9 bases, and 6 bases lay between the germline ends. The CDR3 loop spans 13 amino acids. Germline CDR1 is MGHRA and CDR2 is YSYEKL. Here the CDR3 reads CASSQDSASPLHF. In DNA form, the CDR3 reads TGCGCCAGCAGCCAAGATTCCGCTTCACCCCTCCACTTT.

This clonotype was detected only a few times. This rearrangement joins TRBV9 to TRBJ1-1, with D possibly TRBD1 on 6 matching bases. From germline, CDR1 is SGDLS and CDR2 YYNGEE. Trimming left V 3 bases short and J 3 bases short, with 9 bases between. The CDR3 spans 13 residues. The CDR3 sequence: CASSDGQYTEAFF. CDR3 coding DNA: TGTGCCAGCAGCGACGGACAGTACACTGAAGCTTTCTTT.

In this sample, this clonotype turned up many times. The chain links TRBV28 to TRBJ2-3, with 8 bases matching TRBD1. This CDR3 has 14 amino acids. Germline V gene sequence: CDR1 MDHEN, CDR2 SYDVKM. V was clipped by 5 bases and J by 7 bases; unmatched bases: 8. As DNA, the CDR3 is TGTGCCAGCAGTCCCCGGACAGGGCCACATACGCAGTATTTT. This sequence encodes CASSPRTGPHTQYF.

This clonotype was seen only a few times. This chain connects TRBV29-1 to TRBJ2-3, with 9 bases aligning to TRBD1. The V and J ends lost 7 bases and 6 bases, in that order; junction bases with no gene match: 8. The germline gives CDR1 SQVTM, CDR2 ANQGSEA. The CDR3 sequence is 13 residues long. CDR3 amino acids: CSAEDRGQDTQYF. CDR3 bases: TGCAGCGCTGAGGACAGGGGACAGGATACGCAGTATTTT.

This chain joins TRBV7-2 and TRBJ2-3; D is uncertain. Germline-derived CDR1 and CDR2 are SGHTA and FQGNSA. There are 14 residues in the CDR3. V lost 7 bases and J 2 bases, leaving 13 bases between the germline ends. CDR3 nucleotides: TGTGCCAGCAAAGAGAGAACCCACACAGATACGCAGTATTTT. Its protein is CASKERTHTDTQYF.

This clonotype occurred a few times. In nucleotides, the CDR3 is TGTGCCAGCAGCGAGGGACAGGGTATCAATCAGCCCCAGCATTTT. It is translated as CASSEGQGINQPQHF. The V call is TRBV7-9, the J call TRBJ1-5, with 9 bases aligning to TRBD1. This CDR3 region has 15 residues. V gave up 5 bases and J gave up 3 bases; unmatched junction bases: 5. Germline-derived CDR1 and CDR2 are SEHNR and FQNEAQ (reference sequence).

The genes are TRBV4-1 and TRBJ2-3; 7 bases line up with TRBD2. With V trimmed by 0 bases and J by 3 bases, 9 bases remained unmatched. The CDR3 runs to 17 residues. Germline CDR1 MGHRA, CDR2 YSYEKL. CDR3 DNA sequence: TGCGCCAGCAGCCAAGATCCCCTAGCGGACCTTACAGATACGCAGTATTTT. This sequence encodes CASSQDPLADLTDTQYF.

This clonotype was seen more than once but under ten times. The V gene is TRBV6-5, the J gene TRBJ2-5, with a possible D match to TRBD1 (6 bases). Per the germline V gene, CDR1 is MNHEY and CDR2 is SVGAGI. The V gene lost 6 bases and the J gene lost 1 base, with 15 bases spanning the gap. There are 15 residues in the CDR3. The CDR3 nucleotides are TGTGCCAGCAGCAATGACAGGATACTCCAAGAGACCCAGTACTTC. The encoded protein is CASSNDRILQETQYF.

This clonotype was detected ten times or more. The chain joins TRBV25-1 to TRBJ2-6, with D possibly called TRBD1 or TRBD2 (5 bases each). CDR1 and CDR2 from the germline V gene are MGHDK and SYGVNS. CDR3 length equals 20 residues. The V and J ends lost 4 bases and 5 bases respectively, with 27 bases between them. The CDR3 nucleotides are TGTGCCAGCAGTGGGAGTTATACCGGGGCCACTACCCCCTGGGCCAACGTCCTGACTTTC. Protein product: CASSGSYTGATTPWANVLTF.